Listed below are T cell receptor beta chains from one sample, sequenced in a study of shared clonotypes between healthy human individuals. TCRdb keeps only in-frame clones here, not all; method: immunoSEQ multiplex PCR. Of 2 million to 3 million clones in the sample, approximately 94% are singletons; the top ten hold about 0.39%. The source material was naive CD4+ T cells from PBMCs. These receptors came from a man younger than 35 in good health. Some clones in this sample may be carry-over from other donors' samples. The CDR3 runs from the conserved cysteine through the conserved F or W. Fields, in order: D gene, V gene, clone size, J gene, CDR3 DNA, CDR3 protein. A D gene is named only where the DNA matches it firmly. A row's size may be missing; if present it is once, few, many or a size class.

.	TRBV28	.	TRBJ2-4	TGTGCCAGCAGTTATCAGAGGAACATTCAGTACTTC	CASSYQRNIQYF
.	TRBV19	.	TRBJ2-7	TGTGCCAGTAAGGCGGGCCAAGCCTACGAGCAGTACTTC	CASKAGQAYEQYF
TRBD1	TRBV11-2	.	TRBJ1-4	TGTGCCAGCAGCTCCGAGTCCAACAGGGGGACTGAAAAACTGTTTTTT	CASSSESNRGTEKLFF
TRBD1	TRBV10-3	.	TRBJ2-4	TGTGCCATCAGTGGAGGGGACAGGGAGGGCAAAAACATTCAGTACTTC	CAISGGDREGKNIQYF
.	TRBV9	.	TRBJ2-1	TGTGCCAGCAGCCTGAGACTGGGATTGGGTGAGCAGTTCTTC	CASSLRLGLGEQFF
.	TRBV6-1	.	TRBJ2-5	TGTGCCAGCAGTGAAGCTGGAGGGACTGTGGTTACGACCCAGTACTTC	CASSEAGGTVVTTQYF
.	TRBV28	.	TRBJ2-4	TGTGCCAGCAGCCCGTTGGGGCGTTTGTCCAAAAACATTCAGTACTTC	CASSPLGRLSKNIQYF
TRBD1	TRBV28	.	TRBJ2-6	TGTGCCAGCAGTATTACATGGACAGGGCCCTCTGGGGCCAACGTCCTGACTTTC	CASSITWTGPSGANVLTF
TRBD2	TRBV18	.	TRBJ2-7	TGTGCCAGCTCACGGGGGACTAGCGGTTCCTACGAGCAGTACTTC	CASSRGTSGSYEQYF
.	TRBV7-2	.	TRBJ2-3	TGTGCCAGCAGCTTACGTGGCGGGGCTAGCACAGATACGCAGTATTTT	CASSLRGGASTDTQYF
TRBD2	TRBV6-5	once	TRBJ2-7	TGTGCCAGCAGACCCGGGGTAGCGGGCTCCTACGAGCAGTACTTC	CASRPGVAGSYEQYF
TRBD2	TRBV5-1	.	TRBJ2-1	TGCGCCAGCAGCTTGACTTTTTGGACCGCGGGGGACAATGAGCAGTTCTTC	CASSLTFWTAGDNEQFF
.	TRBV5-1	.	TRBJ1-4	TGCGCCAGCAGCTTGGGGGACGGATTTAATGAAAAACTGTTTTTT	CASSLGDGFNEKLFF